The source of this TCR beta chain is a study of CD8 T cells in ankylosing spondylitis. Whole-study results and caveats: Blood of patients with ankylosing spondylitis appeared to be characterized by a TCR beta motif of eight highly homologous variants. Disease-linked clones reportedly showed significant enrichment in matched ankylosing spondylitis synovial fluid.

This clonotype has more than one count but fewer than ten. Antigen: not known. TCRdb called the 5' RACE reads again in MiXCR, with one record for every CDR3 protein. Among approximately 440,000 distinct CDR3 sequences, 15% to 20% were seen once, and the ten largest hold 1%. Trimming cost V 3 bases and J 3 bases, with 5 bases left between them. This CDR3 is 13 amino acids long. Germline V lookup: CDR1 KGHSH, CDR2 LQKENI. This TCR derives from a male donor with ankylosing spondylitis. The rearrangement uses TRBV18 and TRBJ2-2; D gene ambiguous. The source material was blood, either unsorted or a sorted T cell fraction (not recorded which). For the CDR3, the DNA is TGTGCCAGCTCACCGTGGGACACCGGGGAGCTGTTTTTT. The encoded protein is CASSPWDTGELFF.